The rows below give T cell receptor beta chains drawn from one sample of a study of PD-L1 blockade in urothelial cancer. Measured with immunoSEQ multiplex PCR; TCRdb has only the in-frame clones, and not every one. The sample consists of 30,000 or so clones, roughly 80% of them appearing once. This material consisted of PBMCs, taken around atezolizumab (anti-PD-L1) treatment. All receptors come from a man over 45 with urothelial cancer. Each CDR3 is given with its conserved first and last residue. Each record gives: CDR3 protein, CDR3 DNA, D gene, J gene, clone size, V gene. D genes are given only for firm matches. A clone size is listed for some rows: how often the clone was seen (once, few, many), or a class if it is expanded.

CDR3 protein: CASRSLSNQPQHF
CDR3 DNA: TGTGCCAGCAGATCCTTAAGCAATCAGCCCCAGCATTTT
D gene: .
J gene: TRBJ1-5
clone size: .
V gene: TRBV6-6

CDR3 protein: CASSYPHRGDRETQYF
CDR3 DNA: TGTGCCAGCAGTTATCCCCACAGGGGGGACAGGGAGACCCAGTACTTC
D gene: TRBD1
J gene: TRBJ2-5
clone size: .
V gene: TRBV27

CDR3 protein: CASSSGRDRFNYGYTF
CDR3 DNA: TGTGCCAGCAGCTCGGGCCGGGACAGGTTTAACTATGGCTACACCTTC
D gene: TRBD1
J gene: TRBJ1-2
clone size: .
V gene: TRBV7-8

CDR3 protein: CASTGSTDTQYF
CDR3 DNA: TGTGCCAGCACAGGGAGCACAGATACGCAGTATTTT
D gene: .
J gene: TRBJ2-3
clone size: .
V gene: TRBV6-5

CDR3 protein: CASSFRQGGNQPQHF
CDR3 DNA: TGTGCCAGCAGTTTCCGACAGGGTGGTAATCAGCCCCAGCATTTT
D gene: TRBD1
J gene: TRBJ1-5
clone size: .
V gene: TRBV27

CDR3 protein: CASSPVAFQNEQFF
CDR3 DNA: TGCGCCAGCAGCCCGGTCGCTTTTCAAAATGAGCAGTTCTTC
D gene: .
J gene: TRBJ2-1
clone size: .
V gene: TRBV5-1

CDR3 protein: CASSFSGTAHNEQFF
CDR3 DNA: TGTGCCAGCAGTTTTTCCGGGACAGCACACAATGAGCAGTTCTTC
D gene: TRBD1
J gene: TRBJ2-1
clone size: few
V gene: TRBV27

CDR3 protein: CASSARRAGELFF
CDR3 DNA: TGTGCCAGCAGCGCCCGGAGGGCCGGGGAGCTGTTTTTT
D gene: .
J gene: TRBJ2-2
clone size: .
V gene: TRBV11-1

CDR3 protein: CASSNPGTGSYEQYF
CDR3 DNA: TGTGCCAGTAGTAACCCCGGGACAGGGTCCTACGAGCAGTACTTC
D gene: TRBD1
J gene: TRBJ2-7
clone size: few
V gene: TRBV19

CDR3 protein: CASSLGQGFYNSPLHF
CDR3 DNA: TGTGCCAGCAGCTTAGGCCAGGGTTTCTATAATTCACCCCTCCACTTT
D gene: .
J gene: TRBJ1-6
clone size: .
V gene: TRBV7-9

CDR3 protein: CASSGGLAGGDTQYF
CDR3 DNA: TGTGCCAGCAGCGGGGGACTAGCGGGGGGCGATACGCAGTATTTT
D gene: TRBD2
J gene: TRBJ2-3
clone size: .
V gene: TRBV2

CDR3 protein: CASSLGLAGGNTDTQYF
CDR3 DNA: TGCGCCAGCAGCCTGGGACTAGCGGGAGGGAACACAGATACGCAGTATTTT
D gene: TRBD2
J gene: TRBJ2-3
clone size: .
V gene: TRBV5-1

CDR3 protein: CASSFSAGTIEKLFF
CDR3 DNA: TGCGCCAGCAGCTTTTCTGCTGGGACAATTGAAAAACTGTTTTTT
D gene: .
J gene: TRBJ1-4
clone size: .
V gene: TRBV5-1

CDR3 protein: CASKEVHPTEVAAGNTIYF
CDR3 DNA: TGTGCCAGCAAGGAGGTGCATCCGACCGAGGTAGCAGCCGGAAACACCATATATTTT
D gene: .
J gene: TRBJ1-3
clone size: .
V gene: TRBV27

CDR3 protein: CAIREREHVNEQFF
CDR3 DNA: TGTGCCATCAGGGAGCGGGAGCATGTGAATGAGCAGTTCTTC
D gene: TRBD2
J gene: TRBJ2-1
clone size: .
V gene: TRBV10-3

CDR3 protein: CAWNPKGPIEKLFF
CDR3 DNA: TGTGCCTGGAACCCAAAGGGGCCCATCGAAAAACTGTTTTTT
D gene: .
J gene: TRBJ1-4
clone size: .
V gene: TRBV30

CDR3 protein: CASSDHRGSDEQFF
CDR3 DNA: TGTGCCAGCAGTGACCATCGGGGGAGCGATGAGCAGTTCTTC
D gene: .
J gene: TRBJ2-1
clone size: .
V gene: TRBV25-1

CDR3 protein: CASSLPPWGRGRENQPQHF
CDR3 DNA: TGTGCCAGCAGCTTACCCCCATGGGGCAGGGGAAGGGAAAATCAGCCCCAGCATTTT
D gene: .
J gene: TRBJ1-5
clone size: .
V gene: TRBV7-3

CDR3 protein: CASSARQGVGKLFF
CDR3 DNA: TGTGCCAGCAGCGCCCGACAGGGAGTAGGAAAACTGTTTTTT
D gene: TRBD1
J gene: TRBJ1-4
clone size: .
V gene: TRBV11-2

CDR3 protein: CAWSPQGAGAFF
CDR3 DNA: TGTGCCTGGAGTCCACAGGGGGCGGGCGCTTTCTTT
D gene: TRBD1
J gene: TRBJ1-1
clone size: .
V gene: TRBV30

CDR3 protein: CASSLTGVTDTQYF
CDR3 DNA: TGTGCTAGCAGCTTAACGGGAGTGACAGATACGCAGTATTTT
D gene: .
J gene: TRBJ2-3
clone size: .
V gene: TRBV7-7

CDR3 protein: CASSVDRNTGELFF
CDR3 DNA: TGTGCCAGCAGCGTGGACAGGAACACCGGGGAGCTGTTTTTT
D gene: .
J gene: TRBJ2-2
clone size: .
V gene: TRBV9

CDR3 protein: CASTVLRADRGSNQPQHF
CDR3 DNA: TGTGCCAGCACTGTTTTGAGGGCCGACAGGGGAAGCAATCAGCCCCAGCATTTT
D gene: TRBD1
J gene: TRBJ1-5
clone size: once
V gene: TRBV28

CDR3 protein: CASSPKTGTAGNTIYF
CDR3 DNA: TGTGCCAGCTCACCAAAGACAGGGACGGCTGGAAACACCATATATTTT
D gene: TRBD1
J gene: TRBJ1-3
clone size: .
V gene: TRBV18

CDR3 protein: CASSLSLQTYNEQFF
CDR3 DNA: TGCGCCAGCAGCTTGAGCCTCCAAACCTACAATGAGCAGTTCTTC
D gene: .
J gene: TRBJ2-1
clone size: few
V gene: TRBV5-1

CDR3 protein: CASSASGSTDTQYF
CDR3 DNA: TGTGCCAGCAGTGCTAGCGGGAGCACAGATACGCAGTATTTT
D gene: TRBD2
J gene: TRBJ2-3
clone size: .
V gene: TRBV6-1

CDR3 protein: CASSLAGVTGELFF
CDR3 DNA: TGTGCCAGCAGTTTAGCGGGAGTAACCGGGGAGCTGTTTTTT
D gene: TRBD2
J gene: TRBJ2-2
clone size: .
V gene: TRBV2